This T cell receptor beta chain was captured in a study of blood T cells in healthy people across ages. A second PCR of roughly 7 to 11 cycles used a sample-barcoded 5' primer and a J-beta primer mix. TCRdb used MiXCR to reprocess the 5' RACE reads, holding one entry per CDR3 protein. The data show more than 550,000 distinct CDR3 sequences, about a fifth seen once. The CDR3 runs 14 residues. Per germline, CDR1 MGHRA and CDR2 YSYEKL. V lost 0 bases to trimming and J lost 5 bases, with 10 bases between them. This clonotype was counted only a few times. The rearrangement uses TRBV4-1 and TRBJ2-5; D is possibly TRBD1 (5 bases). This clonotype originated in a man between 65 and 85 years old in good health. The sequencing input was blood. This CDR3 is CASSQEPGKETQYF. As DNA, the CDR3 is TGCGCCAGCAGCCAAGAGCCAGGGAAGGAGACCCAGTACTTC.